Listed below are T cell receptor beta chains from one sample, sequenced in a study of blood T cell repertoires in COVID-19. Sequencing used immunoSEQ multiplex PCR; TCRdb keeps in-frame clones, though not all of them. The sample holds about 99,000 clones, 81% seen once. Sample: peripheral blood. The receptors were gathered from an elderly man with COVID-19, enrolled during active disease. The CDR3 runs from the conserved cysteine through the conserved F or W. Fields, in order: V gene, J gene, D gene, CDR3 DNA, CDR3 protein. D genes are given only for firm matches.

>TRBV30|TRBJ2-7|TRBD1
TGTGCCTGGAATCCGACAGGGGCCTACGAGCAGTACTTC
CAWNPTGAYEQYF
>TRBV27|TRBJ2-1|-
TGTGCCAGCAGTTTAAGGAGGGGTTATAGCTCCTACAATGAGCAGTTCTTC
CASSLRRGYSSYNEQFF
>TRBV5-1|TRBJ2-3|-
TGCGCCAGCAGCTTGGGGCAGTCCCGCACAGATACGCAGTATTTT
CASSLGQSRTDTQYF
>TRBV6-1|TRBJ2-3|-
TGTGCCAGCAGTGAAAATCCCCCTGGCACAGATACGCAGTATTTT
CASSENPPGTDTQYF
>TRBV4-1|TRBJ1-2|TRBD1
TGCGCCAGCGGATTTGGGGCAGGGGGTTCTAACTATGGCTACACCTTC
CASGFGAGGSNYGYTF
>TRBV5-1|TRBJ2-7|TRBD2
TGCGCCAGCAGCGGACTAGCGGGAGTAGGCGAGCAGTACTTC
CASSGLAGVGEQYF
>TRBV2|TRBJ1-2|TRBD1
TGTGCCAGCAGTTTGGGGGACAGGGTAGGAGTTTGGGGCTACACCTTC
CASSLGDRVGVWGYTF
>TRBV9|TRBJ1-1|-
TGTGCCAGCAGCGTAGGGCAGGGGCCGGTGAGGAACACTGAAGCTTTCTTT
CASSVGQGPVRNTEAFF
>TRBV7-6|TRBJ1-3|TRBD1
TGTGCCAGCAGCTTAAAACTAGGCGCAGGGGGCTCTGGAAACACCATATATTTT
CASSLKLGAGGSGNTIYF
>TRBV5-1|TRBJ1-1|-
TGCGCCAGCAGCCGCTCGGGACAGAACACTGAAGCTTTCTTT
CASSRSGQNTEAFF
>TRBV12-3/TRBV12-4|TRBJ2-1|-
TGTGCCAGCAGTACTTCCCCCAATGAGCAGTTCTTC
CASSTSPNEQFF